This T cell receptor beta chain was sequenced for a study of beta chain features in type 1 diabetes. In the study overall: Patients were similar to healthy donors in age and gender (as well as in cell yields).

Sort purity for all populations was recorded as exceeding 98%. General observations from the study: Moderate but significant shortening of TCRB CDR3s was recorded in all four CD4+ subsets from Type 1 diabetes patients. In patients and controls equally, PCR might favor templates that are shorter. Within the patient group, naive, central memory and Treg TCRB repertoires appeared more similar to each other than within healthy donors.

As every portion of the isolated RNA was reverse transcribed, the sequencing read expressed TCRB transcripts. Data came from immunoSEQ multiplex PCR; TCRdb stores just in-frame clones and leaves some out. The data contain around 690,000 clones, 9.5% to 15% of them singletons. A note on this clone: Its antigen is unknown.

From germline, CDR1 is SGHVS and CDR2 FQNEAQ. V was shortened by 5 bases and J by 5 bases, with 18 bases between the two germline ends. The CDR3 loop spans 15 amino acids. The clonotype originates from a man aged 30 to 45 with type 1 diabetes. The specimen was naive CD4+ T cells from blood. The rearrangement uses TRBV7-8 and TRBJ2-5, with D perhaps matching TRBD1 (5 bases). The CDR3 DNA reads as TGTGCCAGCAGCCCCCAGGGTTTCCCGAAGGAGACCCAGTACTTC. Amino acids: CASSPQGFPKETQYF.